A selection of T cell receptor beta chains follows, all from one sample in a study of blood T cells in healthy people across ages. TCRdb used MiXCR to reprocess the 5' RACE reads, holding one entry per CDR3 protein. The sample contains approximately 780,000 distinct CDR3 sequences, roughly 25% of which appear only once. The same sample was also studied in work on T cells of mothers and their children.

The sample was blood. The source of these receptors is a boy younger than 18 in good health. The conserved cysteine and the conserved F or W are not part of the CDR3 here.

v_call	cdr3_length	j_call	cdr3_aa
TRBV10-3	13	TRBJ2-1	AIRGDLSSYNEQF
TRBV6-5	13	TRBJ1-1	ASSYLTGGRTEAF
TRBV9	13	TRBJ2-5	ASSVWGRRQETQY
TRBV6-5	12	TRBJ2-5	ASRRPGTGVGQY
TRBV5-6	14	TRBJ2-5	ASSLDGQGSPETQY
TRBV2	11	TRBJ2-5	ASSEPDYGTQY
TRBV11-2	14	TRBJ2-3	ASSLRGGFSTDTQY
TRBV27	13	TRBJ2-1	ASKPRDSHYNEQF
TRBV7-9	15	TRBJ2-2	ASSSSRDRENTGELF
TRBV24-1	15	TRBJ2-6	ATSDLRRGTGANVLT
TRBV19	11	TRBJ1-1	ASRGRENTEAF
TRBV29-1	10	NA	SVVRGANEQF
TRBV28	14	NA	ASRPRPRADKRGQF
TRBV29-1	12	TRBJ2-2	SVQPGANTGELF
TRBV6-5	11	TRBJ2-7	ASRLGNSYEQY
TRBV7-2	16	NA	ASSPSISGGYSRKTQY
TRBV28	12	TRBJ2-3	ASEHGASTDTQY
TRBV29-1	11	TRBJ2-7	SVKTGTKRGQY
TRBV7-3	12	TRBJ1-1	ASTPGSLPTEAF
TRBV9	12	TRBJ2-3	ASSLMGPKDTQY
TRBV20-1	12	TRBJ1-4	SAREGGRDEKLF
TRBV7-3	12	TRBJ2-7	ASSLRGPYYEQY
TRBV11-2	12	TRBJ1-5	ASSLEGNFQPQH
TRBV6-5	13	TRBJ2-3	ASSSDGLATDTQY
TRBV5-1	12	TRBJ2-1	ASTADAFPGEQF
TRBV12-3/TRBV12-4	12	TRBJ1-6	ASSLTGQDSPLH
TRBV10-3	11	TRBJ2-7	AIRGQGSYEQY
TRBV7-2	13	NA	ASSLDLRQGYEQY
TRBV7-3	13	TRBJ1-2	ASSPLGGGVYGYT
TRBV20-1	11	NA	SASNRGSYEQY
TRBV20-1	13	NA	SARDSGTMAYEQY
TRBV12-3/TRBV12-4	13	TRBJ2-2	ASSPGQLESGELF